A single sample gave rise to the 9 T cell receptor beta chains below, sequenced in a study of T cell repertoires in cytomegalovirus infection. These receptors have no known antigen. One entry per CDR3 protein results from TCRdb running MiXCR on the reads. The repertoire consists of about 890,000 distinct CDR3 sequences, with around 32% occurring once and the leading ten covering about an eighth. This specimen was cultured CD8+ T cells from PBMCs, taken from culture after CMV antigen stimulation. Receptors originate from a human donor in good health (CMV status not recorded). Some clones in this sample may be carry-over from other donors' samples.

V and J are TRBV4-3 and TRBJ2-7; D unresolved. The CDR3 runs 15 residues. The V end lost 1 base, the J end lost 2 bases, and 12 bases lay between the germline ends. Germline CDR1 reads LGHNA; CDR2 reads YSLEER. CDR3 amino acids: CASSQVKGDPYEQYF. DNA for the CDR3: TGCGCCAGCAGCCAAGTAAAGGGCGACCCCTACGAGCAGTACTTC.

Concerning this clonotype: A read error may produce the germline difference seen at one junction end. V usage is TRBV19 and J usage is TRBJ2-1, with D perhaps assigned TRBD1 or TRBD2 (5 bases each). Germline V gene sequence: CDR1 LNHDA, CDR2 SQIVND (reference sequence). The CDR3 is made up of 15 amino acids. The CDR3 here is CVSSMFGWGSDEQFF. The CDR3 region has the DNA TGTGTCAGTAGTATGTTTGGTTGGGGGAGCGATGAGCAGTTCTTC.

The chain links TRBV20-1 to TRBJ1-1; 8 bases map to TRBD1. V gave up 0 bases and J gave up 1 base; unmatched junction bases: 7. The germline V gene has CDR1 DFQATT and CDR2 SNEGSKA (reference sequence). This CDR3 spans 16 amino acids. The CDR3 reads CSARDFRGTGNTEAFF. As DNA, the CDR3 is TGCAGTGCTAGAGACTTCCGGGGGACAGGGAACACTGAAGCTTTCTTT.

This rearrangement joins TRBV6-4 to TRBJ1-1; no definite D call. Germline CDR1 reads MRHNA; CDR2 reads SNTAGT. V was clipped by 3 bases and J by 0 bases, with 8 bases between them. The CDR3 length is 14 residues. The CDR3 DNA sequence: TGTGCCAGCAGTGAAAACGGGTTGAACACTGAAGCTTTCTTT. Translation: CASSENGLNTEAFF.

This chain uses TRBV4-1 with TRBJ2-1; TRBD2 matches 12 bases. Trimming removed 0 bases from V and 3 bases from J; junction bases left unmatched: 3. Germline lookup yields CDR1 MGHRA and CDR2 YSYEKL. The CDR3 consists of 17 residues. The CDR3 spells CASSQDATSGGYNEQFF. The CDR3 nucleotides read TGCGCCAGCAGCCAAGACGCGACTAGCGGGGGCTACAATGAGCAGTTCTTC.

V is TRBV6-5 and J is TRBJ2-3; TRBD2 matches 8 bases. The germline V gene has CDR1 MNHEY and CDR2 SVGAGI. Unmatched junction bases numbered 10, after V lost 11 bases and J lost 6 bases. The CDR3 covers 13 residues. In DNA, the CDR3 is TGTGCCTCAGTGGGTAGCGGGGAGGATACGCAGTATTTT. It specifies CASVGSGEDTQYF.

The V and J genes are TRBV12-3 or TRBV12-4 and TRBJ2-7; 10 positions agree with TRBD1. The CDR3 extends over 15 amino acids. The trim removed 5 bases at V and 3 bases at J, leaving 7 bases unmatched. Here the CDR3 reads CASSPPGQGVYEQYF. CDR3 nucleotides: TGTGCCAGCAGTCCACCCGGACAGGGGGTCTACGAGCAGTACTTC.

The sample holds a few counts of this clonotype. The CDR3 here is CSAPPSGRNYGYTF. CDR3 nucleotide sequence: TGCAGTGCTCCTCCATCAGGGCGGAACTATGGCTACACCTTC. V usage is TRBV20-1 and J usage is TRBJ1-2, with D possibly matching TRBD1 (5 bases). Trimming stripped 5 bases from V and 2 bases from J, with 15 bases between. Looked up from germline, CDR1 is DFQATT and CDR2 is SNEGSKA (reference sequence). The CDR3 has 14 residues.

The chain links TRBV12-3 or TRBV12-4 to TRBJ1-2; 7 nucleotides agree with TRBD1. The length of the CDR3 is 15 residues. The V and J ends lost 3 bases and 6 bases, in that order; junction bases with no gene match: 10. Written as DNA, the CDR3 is TGTGCCAGCAGTTTTCGCCGAGGGGGCGTCGATGGCTACACCTTC. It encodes CASSFRRGGVDGYTF.